The T cell receptor (beta chain) under discussion was sequenced for a study of vaccination and CD4 T cells after COVID-19. Study information: The authors used overlapping spike peptides from SARS-CoV-2, HCoV-NL63, HCoV-OC43 and HCoV-229E to stimulate cells.

Germline V gene lookup returns CDR1 SGHAT and CDR2 FQNNGV. The germline V and J ends were trimmed by 6 bases and 4 bases, with 18 bases remaining between them. This CDR3 region has 15 residues. Treatment noted: 10-day PBMC culture with coronavirus spike peptide pools or control peptides (ViraFEST assay). Gathering of the CD4+ T cells, from the unexposed donor, took place before the COVID-19 pandemic (2011-2018). Alongside 7.5 to 10 IU/ml IL-2 and about 9.1 ug/ml peptide pools, PBMCs were cultured at some 2 million per well. Fresh IL-2 medium replaced half the culture medium on days 3 and 7. An Oncomine TCR Beta short-read assay was used to sequence the DNA from cultured CD4+ T cells. One entry per CDR3 protein, called by TCRdb with MiXCR from the PCR reads. The sample includes 8,000 to 9,000 distinct CDR3 sequences, 40% to 60% seen only once; the top ten take roughly a sixth. A word on this clonotype: Its antigen remains unidentified.

Study conclusions and caveats: The median proportion of reactive clones detected only post-vaccination in convalescent patients was 65% to 90%.

Sample: CD4+ T cells from blood, cultured in vitro. The chain joins TRBV11-2 to TRBJ1-2, with D possibly being TRBD1 (6 bases). The sequence derives from a human donor in good health. CDR3 protein: CASSYPRGRGYGYTF. The CDR3 region has the DNA TGTGCCAGCAGTTACCCCCGGGGGCGCGGCTATGGCTACACCTTC.